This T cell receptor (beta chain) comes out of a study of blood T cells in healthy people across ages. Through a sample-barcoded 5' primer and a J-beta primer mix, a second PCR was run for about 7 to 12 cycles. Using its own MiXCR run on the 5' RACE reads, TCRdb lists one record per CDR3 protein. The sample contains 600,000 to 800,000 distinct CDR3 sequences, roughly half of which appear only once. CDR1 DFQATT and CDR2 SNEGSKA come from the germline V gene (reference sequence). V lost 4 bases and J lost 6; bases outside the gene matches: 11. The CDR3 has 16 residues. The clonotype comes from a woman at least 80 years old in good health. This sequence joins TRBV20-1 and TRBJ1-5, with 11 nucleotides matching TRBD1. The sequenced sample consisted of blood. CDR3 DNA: TGCAGTGCTACACCTCCGGGACAGGGGGTAGGTCAGCCCCAGCATTTT. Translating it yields CSATPPGQGVGQPQHF.